One T cell receptor beta chain is described in this entry. Which antigen it targets is not known. No much larger clone is present one base from it, and per-base qualities are unavailable. This record belongs to a study of blood T cell repertoires in COVID-19 (TCRdb year 2020). Study-wide context: The collaborator samples originated in the United States, Italy and Spain and spanned the acute and convalescent phases of COVID-19. The prospective study material was composed of cDNA or gDNA derived from T cells, B-cell-depleted T cells, or PBMCs. Deeply sampled blood TCRbeta repertoires from subjects exposed to, actively infected with, or recovered from COVID-19 were included in the dataset. A freely available public database, intended as a resource for researchers studying the immune response to SARS-CoV-2, is where the repertoires were released. The samples were drawn from the first 160 participants of the ongoing ImmuneRACE study and from under 1,500 subjects provided by 6 global collaborators. Nearly every sample came with metadata listing a de-identified subject ID, COVID-19 status, age in years and sex. Where HLA class I and class II types were available, the types were taken from metadata supplied by the sample provider, not from assay-based typing. Study-wide findings and limitations: The amount of clinical and demographic metadata varied by source and participant and was provided uncurated.

The immunoSEQ Assay, a bias-controlled multiplex PCR, was used to amplify TCRbeta CDR3 regions from genomic DNA. In the source study's methods: The number of nucleated cells in each sample was estimated by amplification of reference gene primers within the assay. Sequence reads were collapsed and filtered to measure the absolute abundance of every unique TCRbeta CDR3 rearrangement. For each sample, productive Simpson clonality was calculated by taking the square root of Simpson's diversity index across productive rearrangements. Sourced from immuneACCESS, this table was stored by TCRdb with only in-frame sequences that have V and J called. A share of the clones is absent; for the studies checked, an unresolved V gene accounts for under half, and the remainder has no known explanation. The V and J calls and clone size come from that table; D and trimming were worked out from the DNA. In this sample the table shows 150,000 to 200,000 clones, about 80% of which occur a single time. 22% of the sample is taken by the ten largest.

Each collaborating institution followed its own protocols to collect whole blood in K2EDTA tubes. For TCRbeta analysis, collaborator samples were shipped as frozen whole blood, as isolated PBMCs, or as DNA extracted from either sample type. V trim: 6 bases; J trim: 2 bases; unmatched bases: 10. The germline V gene specifies SQVTM as CDR1 and ANQGSEA as CDR2. There are 14 amino acids in the CDR3, from cysteine to phenylalanine inclusive. Only the CDR3 DNA is retained, 42 bases long and in frame from the first base. The rearranged chain carries TRBV29-1 and TRBJ2-7, and TRBD1 matches 7 of the central bases. The specimen was peripheral blood. This clonotype was obtained from a woman over 75 with acute or convalescent COVID-19. The CDR3 loop reads CSVVDPQGAYEQYF. The DNA sequence is as follows: TGCAGCGTGGTCGATCCCCAGGGGGCCTACGAGCAGTACTTC.